The clone carrying this T cell receptor (beta chain) was observed a few times. TCRdb's table, derived via immunoSEQ multiplex PCR, lists solely in-frame clones and lacks some. The table has 140,000 to 150,000 clones, roughly 81% seen once. The data derive from a study of blood T cell repertoires in COVID-19. Trimming removed 6 bases from V and 6 bases from J; junction bases left unmatched: 7. Germline-derived CDR1 and CDR2 are MGHDK and SYGVNS. The CDR3 contains 14 residues. The sample consisted of peripheral blood. The receptor comes from a human donor with acute or convalescent COVID-19. The donor label of this sample is uncertain. The V and J genes are TRBV25-1 and TRBJ2-2, with 7 bases matching TRBD1. The CDR3 coding sequence is TGTGCCAGCAGCCGGGACAGTCTTCCCGGGGAGCTGTTTTTT. Translated: CASSRDSLPGELFF.